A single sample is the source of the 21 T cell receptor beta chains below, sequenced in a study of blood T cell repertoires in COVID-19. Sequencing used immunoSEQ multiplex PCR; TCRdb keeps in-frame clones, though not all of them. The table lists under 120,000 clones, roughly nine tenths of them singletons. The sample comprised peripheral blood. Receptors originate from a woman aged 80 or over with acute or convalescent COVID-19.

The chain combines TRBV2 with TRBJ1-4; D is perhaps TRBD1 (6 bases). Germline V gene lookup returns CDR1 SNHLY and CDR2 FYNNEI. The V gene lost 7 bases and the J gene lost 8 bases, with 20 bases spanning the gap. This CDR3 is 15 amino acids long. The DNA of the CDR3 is TGTGCCAGCACCAACCCTCCAGGACAGAGAGAAAAACTGTTTTTT. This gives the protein CASTNPPGQREKLFF.

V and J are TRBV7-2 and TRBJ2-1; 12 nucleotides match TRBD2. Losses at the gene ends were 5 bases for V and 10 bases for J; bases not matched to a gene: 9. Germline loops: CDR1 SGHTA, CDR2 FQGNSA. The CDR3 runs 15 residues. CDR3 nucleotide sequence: TGTGCCAGCAGCACGCTAGCGGGGGGGCGGTGGGAGCAGTTCTTC. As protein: CASSTLAGGRWEQFF. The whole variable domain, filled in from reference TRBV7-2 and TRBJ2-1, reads GAGVSQSPSNKVTEKGKDVELRCDPISGHTALYWYRQSLGQGLEFLIYFQGNSAPDKSGLPSDRFSAERTGGSVSTLTIQRTQQEDSAVYLCASSTLAGGRWEQFFGPGTRLTVL.

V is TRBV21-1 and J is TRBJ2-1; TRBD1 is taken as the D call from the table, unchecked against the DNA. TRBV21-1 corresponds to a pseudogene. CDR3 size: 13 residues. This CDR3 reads CASVDRVLGEQFF. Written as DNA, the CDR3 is TGTGCCAGTGTCGACAGGGTTTTGGGTGAGCAGTTCTTC.

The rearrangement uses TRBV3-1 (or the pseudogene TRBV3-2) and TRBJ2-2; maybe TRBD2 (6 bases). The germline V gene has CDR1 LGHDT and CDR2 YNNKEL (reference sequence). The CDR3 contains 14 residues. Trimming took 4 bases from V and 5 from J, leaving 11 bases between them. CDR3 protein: CASSLTSRTGELFF. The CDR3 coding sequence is TGTGCCAGCAGCCTGACTAGTCGGACCGGGGAGCTGTTTTTT.

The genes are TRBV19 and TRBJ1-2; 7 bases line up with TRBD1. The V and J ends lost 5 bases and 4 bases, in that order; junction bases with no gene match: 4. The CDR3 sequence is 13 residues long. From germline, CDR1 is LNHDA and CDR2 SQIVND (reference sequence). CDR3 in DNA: TGTGCCAGTAGTCCGGGACAGATCTATGGCTACACCTTC. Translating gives CASSPGQIYGYTF. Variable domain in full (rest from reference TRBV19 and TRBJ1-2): DGGITQSPKYLFRKEGQNVTLSCEQNLNHDAMYWYRQDPGQGLRLIYYSQIVNDFQKGDIAEGYSVSREKKESFPLTVTSAQKNPTAFYLCASSPGQIYGYTFGSGTRLTVV.

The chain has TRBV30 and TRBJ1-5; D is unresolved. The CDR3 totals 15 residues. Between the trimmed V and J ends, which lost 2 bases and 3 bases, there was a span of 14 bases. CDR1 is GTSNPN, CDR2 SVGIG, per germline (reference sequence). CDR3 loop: CAWSPGSWDNQPQHF. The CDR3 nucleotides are TGTGCCTGGAGTCCGGGGTCATGGGACAATCAGCCCCAGCATTTT.

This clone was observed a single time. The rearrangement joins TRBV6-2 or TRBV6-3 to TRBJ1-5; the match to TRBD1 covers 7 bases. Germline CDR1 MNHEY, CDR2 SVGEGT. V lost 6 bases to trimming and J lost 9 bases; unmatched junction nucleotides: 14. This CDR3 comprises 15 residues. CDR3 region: CASRPLTGKERPQHF. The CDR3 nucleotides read TGTGCCAGCAGACCTCTGACAGGGAAGGAAAGGCCCCAGCATTTT.

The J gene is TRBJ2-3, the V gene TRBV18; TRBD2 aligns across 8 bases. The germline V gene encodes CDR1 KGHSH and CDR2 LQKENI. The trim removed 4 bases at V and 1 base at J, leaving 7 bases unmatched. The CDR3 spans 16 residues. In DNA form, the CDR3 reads TGTGCCAGCTCACTAATAGCAGCGGGGGGCACAGATACGCAGTATTTT. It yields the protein CASSLIAAGGTDTQYF. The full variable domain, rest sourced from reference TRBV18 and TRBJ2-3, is NAGVMQNPRHLVRRRGQEARLRCSPMKGHSHVYWYRQLPEEGLKFMVYLQKENIIDESGMPKERFSAEFPKEGPSILRIQQVVRGDSAAYFCASSLIAAGGTDTQYFGPGTRLTVL.

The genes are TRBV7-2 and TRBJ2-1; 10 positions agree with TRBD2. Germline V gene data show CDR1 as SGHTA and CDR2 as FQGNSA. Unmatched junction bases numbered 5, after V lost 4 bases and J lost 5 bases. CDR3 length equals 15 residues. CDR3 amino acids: CASSSGLAANNEQFF. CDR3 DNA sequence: TGTGCCAGCAGCTCCGGACTAGCGGCGAACAATGAGCAGTTCTTC. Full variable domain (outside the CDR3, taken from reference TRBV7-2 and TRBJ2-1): GAGVSQSPSNKVTEKGKDVELRCDPISGHTALYWYRQSLGQGLEFLIYFQGNSAPDKSGLPSDRFSAERTGGSVSTLTIQRTQQEDSAVYLCASSSGLAANNEQFFGPGTRLTVL.

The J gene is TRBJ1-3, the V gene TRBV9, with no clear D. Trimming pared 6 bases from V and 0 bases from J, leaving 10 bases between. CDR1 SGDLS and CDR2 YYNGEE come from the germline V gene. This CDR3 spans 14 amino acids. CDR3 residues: CASTTGNSGNTIYF. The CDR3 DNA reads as TGTGCCAGCACCACCGGGAACTCTGGAAACACCATATATTTT.

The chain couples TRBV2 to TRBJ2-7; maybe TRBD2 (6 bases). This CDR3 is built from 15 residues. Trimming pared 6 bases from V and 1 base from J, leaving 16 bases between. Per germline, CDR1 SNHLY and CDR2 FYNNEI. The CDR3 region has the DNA TGTGCCAGCAGGGTGACGGGGGAAGGGTCCTACGAGCAGTACTTC. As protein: CASRVTGEGSYEQYF. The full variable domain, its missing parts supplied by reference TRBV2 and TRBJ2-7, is EPEVTQTPSHQVTQMGQEVILRCVPISNHLYFYWYRQILGQKVEFLVSFYNNEISEKSEIFDDQFSVERPDGSNFTLKIRSTKLEDSAMYFCASRVTGEGSYEQYFGPGTRLTVT.

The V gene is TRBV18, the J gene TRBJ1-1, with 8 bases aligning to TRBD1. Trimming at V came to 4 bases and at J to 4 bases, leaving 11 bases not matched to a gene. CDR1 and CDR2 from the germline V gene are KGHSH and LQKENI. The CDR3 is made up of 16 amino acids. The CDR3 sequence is CASSHKPQGAATEAFF. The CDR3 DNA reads TGTGCCAGCTCACATAAACCCCAGGGGGCGGCCACTGAAGCTTTCTTT.

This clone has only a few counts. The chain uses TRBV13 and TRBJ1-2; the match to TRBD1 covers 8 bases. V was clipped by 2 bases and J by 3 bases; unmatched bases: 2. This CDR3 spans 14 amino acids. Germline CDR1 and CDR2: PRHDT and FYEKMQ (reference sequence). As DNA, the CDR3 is TGTGCCAGCAGCTTAAACAGGGGGTACTATGGCTACACCTTC. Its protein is CASSLNRGYYGYTF.

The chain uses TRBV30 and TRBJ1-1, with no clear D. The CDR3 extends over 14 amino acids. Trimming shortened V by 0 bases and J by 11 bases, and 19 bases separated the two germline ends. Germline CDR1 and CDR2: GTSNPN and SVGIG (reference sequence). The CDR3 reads CAWSVRRDRGGAFF. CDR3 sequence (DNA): TGTGCCTGGAGTGTACGACGGGATCGGGGTGGCGCTTTCTTT.

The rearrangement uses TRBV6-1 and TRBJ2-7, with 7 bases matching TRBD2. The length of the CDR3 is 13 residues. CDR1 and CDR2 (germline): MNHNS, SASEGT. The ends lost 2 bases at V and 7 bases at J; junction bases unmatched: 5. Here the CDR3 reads CASSESWGGEQYF. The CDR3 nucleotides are TGTGCCAGCAGTGAATCTTGGGGGGGGGAGCAGTACTTC.

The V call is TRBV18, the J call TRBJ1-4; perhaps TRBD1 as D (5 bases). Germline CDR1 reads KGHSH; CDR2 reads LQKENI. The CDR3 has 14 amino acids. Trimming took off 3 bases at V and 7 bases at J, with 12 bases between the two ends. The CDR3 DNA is TGTGCCAGCTCACCGGCAGGGTCGGGTGAAAAACTGTTTTTT. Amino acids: CASSPAGSGEKLFF.

The CDR3, as DNA: TGTGCCAGCAGTTTAGCTTGGGGCACCTCTTCCTACACCTTC. Encoded protein: CASSLAWGTSSYTF. The genes are TRBV28 and TRBJ1-2; the D gene is possibly TRBD1 (5 bases). Trimming cost V 2 bases and J 10 bases, with 17 bases left between them. The germline CDR1 and CDR2 sequences are MDHEN and SYDVKM. CDR3 size: 14 residues.

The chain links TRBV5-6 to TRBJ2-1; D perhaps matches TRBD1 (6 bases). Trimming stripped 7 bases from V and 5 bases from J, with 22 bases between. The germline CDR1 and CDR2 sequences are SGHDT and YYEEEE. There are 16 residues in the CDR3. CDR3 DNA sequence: TGTGCCAGCTCAGCCTCGAGGGGGTGGGTTGACAATGAGCAGTTCTTC. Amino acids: CASSASRGWVDNEQFF.

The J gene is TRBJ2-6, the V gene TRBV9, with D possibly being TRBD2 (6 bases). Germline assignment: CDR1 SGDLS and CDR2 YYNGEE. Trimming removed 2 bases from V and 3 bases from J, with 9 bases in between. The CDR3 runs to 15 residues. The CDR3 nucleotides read TGTGCCAGCAGCGTGGGGGGTGATGGGGCCAACGTCCTGACTTTC. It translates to CASSVGGDGANVLTF.

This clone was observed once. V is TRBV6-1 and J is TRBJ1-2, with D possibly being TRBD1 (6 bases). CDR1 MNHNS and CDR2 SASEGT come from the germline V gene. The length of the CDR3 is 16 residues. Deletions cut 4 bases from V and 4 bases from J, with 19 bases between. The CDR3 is CASSAKYQGSSYGYTF. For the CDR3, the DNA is TGTGCCAGCAGTGCGAAATACCAGGGGAGTTCCTATGGCTACACCTTC.

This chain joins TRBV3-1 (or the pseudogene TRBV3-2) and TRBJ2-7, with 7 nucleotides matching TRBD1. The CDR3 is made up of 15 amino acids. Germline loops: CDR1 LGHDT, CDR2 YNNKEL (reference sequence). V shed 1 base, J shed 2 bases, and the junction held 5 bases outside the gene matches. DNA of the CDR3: TGTGCCAGCAGCCAAGGGGACAGCCTAGCCTACGAGCAGTACTTC. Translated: CASSQGDSLAYEQYF.